This TCR beta chain was documented in a study of blood T cell repertoires in COVID-19. Study context: PBMCs, B-cell-depleted T cells, or T cells were the source of the cDNA or gDNA that made up the material.

This CDR3 has 16 residues. CDR1 and CDR2 from the germline V gene are SGHNT and YYREEE (reference sequence). The trim removed 2 bases at V and 4 bases at J, leaving 8 bases unmatched. Clones were sequenced by immunoSEQ multiplex PCR, and TCRdb holds only the in-frame ones, with some missing. The sample consists of under 350,000 clones, approximately 90% of them appearing once. This rearrangement joins TRBV5-4 to TRBJ2-2; 7 bases fit TRBD2. The TCR comes from a man aged 35-49 years with acute or convalescent COVID-19. The sequenced sample was peripheral blood. CDR3 protein: CASSLDASGGTGELFF. Here the CDR3 DNA reads TGTGCCAGCAGCTTAGACGCATCGGGAGGCACCGGGGAGCTGTTTTTT.